The 25 T cell receptor beta chains reported below all come from one sample, sequenced in a study of blood T cell repertoires in COVID-19. Here immunoSEQ multiplex PCR was the method, and the copy in TCRdb shows in-frame clones only, minus some. The sample includes some 120,000 clones, roughly 84% seen only once; the top ten take around an eighth. Source material: peripheral blood. These receptors were collected from a woman in her 30s who had recovered from COVID-19.

The rearrangement joins TRBV7-2 to TRBJ1-5, with D maybe TRBD1 (5 bases). V was shortened by 2 bases and J by 0 bases, with 14 bases between the two germline ends. Germline V gene sequence: CDR1 SGHTA, CDR2 FQGNSA. The CDR3 is 17 residues long. The CDR3, as DNA: TGTGCCAGCAGCTTACAGGGTGGGGGGTATAGCAATCAGCCCCAGCATTTT. Protein product: CASSLQGGGYSNQPQHF.

This clone was detected once. This rearrangement joins TRBV4-1 to TRBJ2-3, with D maybe TRBD2 (5 bases). V gave up 0 bases and J gave up 1 base, with 8 bases separating them. Germline V gene sequence: CDR1 MGHRA, CDR2 YSYEKL. The CDR3 is 15 residues long. The CDR3 is CASSQEPGGTDTQYF. The DNA of the CDR3 is TGCGCCAGCAGCCAAGAACCCGGGGGCACAGATACGCAGTATTTT.

J is TRBJ2-7 and V is TRBV11-3; 9 nucleotides line up with TRBD1. V shed 5 bases, J shed 5 bases, and the junction held 7 bases outside the gene matches. Germline V gene sequence: CDR1 SGHNT, CDR2 YENEEA. The CDR3 totals 14 residues. CDR3 region: CASSPRTGADEQYF. DNA of the CDR3: TGTGCCAGCAGCCCTCGGACAGGGGCCGACGAGCAGTACTTC.

This chain links TRBV11-2 with TRBJ2-1; the match to TRBD1 covers 8 bases. Per the germline V gene, CDR1 is SGHAT and CDR2 is FQNNGV. The CDR3 extends over 15 amino acids. Trimming took 5 bases from V and 7 from J; bases not matched to a gene: 10. CDR3 protein: CASSRRDRGENEQFF. CDR3 DNA: TGTGCCAGCAGCCGGAGAGACAGGGGCGAAAATGAGCAGTTCTTC.

This chain uses TRBV9 with TRBJ1-2; 9 nucleotides match TRBD1. Germline V gene data show CDR1 as SGDLS and CDR2 as YYNGEE. CDR3 length: 15 residues. The V segment lost 0 bases and the J segment 7 bases; nucleotides outside the gene matches: 7. CDR3 sequence (DNA): TGTGCCAGCAGCGTAGACTGGGACAGGGTGAGTGGCTACACCTTC. Amino acids: CASSVDWDRVSGYTF.

The chain joins TRBV5-1 to TRBJ2-3; 15 positions agree with TRBD2. With V trimmed by 4 bases and J by 6 bases, 6 bases remained unmatched. This CDR3 is built from 16 residues. The germline CDR1 and CDR2 sequences are SGHRS and YFSETQ. In DNA, the CDR3 is TGCGCCAGCAGCCAGGGACTAGCGGGAGGTTATGATACGCAGTATTTT. This sequence encodes CASSQGLAGGYDTQYF.

The chain is built from TRBV9 and TRBJ1-1; TRBD1 agrees at 10 bases. The CDR3 loop spans 12 amino acids. Germline CDR1 SGDLS, CDR2 YYNGEE. V trimming: 4 bases; J trimming: 11 bases; junction bases outside the gene matches: 5. The CDR3 sequence is CASSPRDRGAFF. The CDR3 DNA reads as TGTGCCAGCAGCCCCCGGGACAGGGGCGCTTTCTTT.

V and J are TRBV3-1 (or the pseudogene TRBV3-2) and TRBJ2-3; TRBD2 agrees at 9 bases. The CDR3 sequence is 17 residues long. Germline CDR1 LGHDT, CDR2 YNNKEL (reference sequence). V dropped 0 bases and J dropped 5; count of bases not matched to a gene: 9. CDR3 sequence reads: CASSQERSGGREDTQYF. The CDR3 DNA is TGTGCCAGCAGCCAAGAGAGGAGCGGGGGGCGTGAAGATACGCAGTATTTT.

V usage is TRBV14 and J usage is TRBJ2-3; weak D call: TRBD2 (5 bases). The germline CDR1 and CDR2 sequences are SGHDN and FVKESK. This CDR3 is built from 15 residues. Trimming pared 0 bases from V and 8 bases from J, leaving 15 bases between. In nucleotides, the CDR3 is TGTGCCAGCAGCCAAGAGGGGAGCCCGCATTTTACGCAGTATTTT. As protein: CASSQEGSPHFTQYF.

The genes are TRBV7-9 and TRBJ1-1, with no clear D. Germline values: CDR1 SEHNR, CDR2 FQNEAQ (reference sequence). Trimming shortened V by 5 bases and J by 4 bases, and 17 bases separated the two germline ends. The CDR3 contains 15 residues. CDR3 nucleotides: TGTGCCAGCAGCCGTGACGGGCACCGGGGCACTGAAGCTTTCTTT. Encoded protein: CASSRDGHRGTEAFF.

The rearrangement uses TRBV7-9 and TRBJ2-7; 8 bases line up with TRBD1. CDR1 is SEHNR, CDR2 FQNEAQ, per germline (reference sequence). The V and J ends lost 4 bases and 2 bases, in that order; junction bases with no gene match: 7. This CDR3 comprises 15 residues. The CDR3 nucleotides are TGTGCCAGCAGCTCACAATGGGACAGGCCCTACGAGCAGTACTTC. Translating it yields CASSSQWDRPYEQYF.

The V call is TRBV6-5, the J call TRBJ1-6; D remains ambiguous. The length of the CDR3 is 15 residues. CDR1 and CDR2 (germline): MNHEY, SVGAGI. V was cut by 5 bases and J by 0 bases, with 8 bases left in between. This chain's CDR3 is CASSRISSYNSPLHF. CDR3 in DNA: TGTGCCAGCAGTCGTATCAGCTCCTATAATTCACCCCTCCACTTT.

This chain uses TRBV21-1 with TRBJ2-5; TRBD2 reflects the table's D call only, with no check against the DNA. TRBV21-1 is tagged as a pseudogene. The CDR3 loop spans 21 amino acids. DNA for the CDR3: TGTGCCAGCATCACCTTTCTAAAACTAGCGGGAAATAGAAAACGCCAAGAGACCCAGTACTTC. This codes for CASITFLKLAGNRKRQETQYF.

A single count supports this clone. This sequence joins TRBV19 and TRBJ2-3; TRBD1 matches at 11 bases. The germline gives CDR1 LNHDA, CDR2 SQIVND (reference sequence). The CDR3 totals 14 residues. Losses at the gene ends were 4 bases for V and 5 bases for J; bases not matched to a gene: 2. CDR3 sequence reads: CASSRDRGIDTQYF. In nucleotides, the CDR3 is TGTGCCAGTAGTAGGGACAGGGGGATAGATACGCAGTATTTT. The whole variable domain, remainder taken from reference TRBV19 and TRBJ2-3, is DGGITQSPKYLFRKEGQNVTLSCEQNLNHDAMYWYRQDPGQGLRLIYYSQIVNDFQKGDIAEGYSVSREKKESFPLTVTSAQKNPTAFYLCASSRDRGIDTQYFGPGTRLTVL.

In nucleotides, the CDR3 is TGTGCCAGCTCACCAACGACAGGGGTGTACGAGCAGTACTTC. It is translated as CASSPTTGVYEQYF. The rearrangement joins TRBV18 to TRBJ2-7; 8 bases align to TRBD1. V shed 2 bases and J 4 bases; nucleotides not matched to a gene: 4. This CDR3 has 14 amino acids. Germline loops: CDR1 KGHSH, CDR2 LQKENI.

V gene TRBV27 combines with J gene TRBJ1-2, with D possibly matching TRBD1 (5 bases). The V end was cut by 7 bases, the J end by 0 bases, with 15 bases between. The CDR3 covers 15 residues. From germline, CDR1 is MNHEY and CDR2 SMNVEV (reference sequence). DNA of the CDR3: TGTGCCAGCACCCATAGGCAGGGTACTAACTATGGCTACACCTTC. It encodes CASTHRQGTNYGYTF.

The chain has TRBV12-5 and TRBJ1-5; no reliable D call. Germline values: CDR1 LGHNT, CDR2 FRNRAP. Trimming took off 6 bases at V and 7 bases at J, with 10 bases between the two ends. The CDR3 is 12 amino acids. The CDR3 here is CASGLDHQPQHF. The CDR3 bases are TGTGCTAGTGGCCTAGATCACCAGCCCCAGCATTTT. Full variable domain (missing parts from reference TRBV12-5 and TRBJ1-5): DARVTQTPRHKVTEMGQEVTMRCQPILGHNTVFWYRQTMMQGLELLAYFRNRAPLDDSGMPKDRFSAEMPDATLATLKIQPSEPRDSAVYFCASGLDHQPQHFGDGTRLSIL.

The chain uses TRBV7-9 and TRBJ2-3; 7 bases align to TRBD1. Germline loops: CDR1 SEHNR, CDR2 FQNEAQ (reference sequence). The V segment lost 7 bases and the J segment 1 base; nucleotides outside the gene matches: 11. CDR3 length: 16 amino acids. The CDR3 loop is CASTRGQRWGTDTQYF. The CDR3 DNA follows: TGTGCCAGCACCCGGGGACAGCGATGGGGCACAGATACGCAGTATTTT.

This clone appeared once. This specimen includes other DNA sequences encoding the same CDR3. V gene TRBV4-1 combines with J gene TRBJ2-1; TRBD1 agrees at 8 bases. The CDR3 loop spans 15 amino acids. The germline V gene has CDR1 MGHRA and CDR2 YSYEKL. V lost 1 base to trimming and J lost 1 base; unmatched junction nucleotides: 0. In DNA form, the CDR3 reads TGCGCCAGCAGCCAAGGACAGGGGTCCTACAATGAGCAGTTCTTC. Translated, it gives CASSQGQGSYNEQFF.

This chain uses TRBV12-5 with TRBJ1-2, with D perhaps TRBD1 (5 bases). Germline CDR1 LGHNT, CDR2 FRNRAP. The CDR3 runs 13 residues. Trimming cost V 8 bases and J 4 bases, with 14 bases left between them. The CDR3 here is CASRRGDGYGYTF. CDR3 DNA: TGTGCTAGTCGTAGGGGCGATGGCTATGGCTACACCTTC.

This chain connects TRBV7-3 to TRBJ1-2; 9 nucleotides line up with TRBD1. Per germline, CDR1 SGHTA and CDR2 FQGTGA. Germline trimming cut 5 bases from V and 8 bases from J; bases unmatched to any gene: 6. This CDR3 is 13 amino acids long. The CDR3 here is CASSPGQGVGYTF. CDR3 DNA sequence: TGTGCCAGCAGCCCGGGACAGGGTGTCGGCTACACCTTC.

The chain recombines TRBV3-1 (or the pseudogene TRBV3-2) with TRBJ2-3, with 9 positions matching TRBD2. The V gene's germline CDR1 is LGHDT and CDR2 YNNKEL (reference sequence). V was clipped by 0 bases and J by 4 bases; unmatched bases: 2. The CDR3 contains 15 residues. CDR3 in DNA: TGTGCCAGCAGCCAAGACAGGACTAGCGCAGATACGCAGTATTTT. It codes for CASSQDRTSADTQYF.

The V call is TRBV11-2, the J call TRBJ2-7; 7 bases fit TRBD1. With V trimmed by 1 base and J by 0 bases, 3 bases remained unmatched. Germline CDR1 is SGHAT and CDR2 is FQNNGV. CDR3 length: 15 amino acids. CDR3 in amino acids: CASSLGTGSSYEQYF. CDR3 DNA sequence: TGTGCCAGCAGCTTAGGGACAGGAAGCTCCTACGAGCAGTACTTC.

The rearrangement uses TRBV9 and TRBJ1-5; weak D call: TRBD1 (5 bases). The CDR3 sequence is 14 residues long. Trimming left V 10 bases short and J 9 bases short, with 23 bases between. Per germline, CDR1 SGDLS and CDR2 YYNGEE. The CDR3 region is CARRVAGGGGPQHF. CDR3 nucleotide sequence: TGTGCCCGCCGCGTAGCGGGCGGGGGGGGGCCCCAGCATTTT.

The rearrangement uses TRBV5-6 and TRBJ2-5; 9 bases are a match to TRBD1. The germline CDR1 and CDR2 sequences are SGHDT and YYEEEE. The CDR3 runs to 15 residues. V shed 3 bases and J 2 bases; nucleotides not matched to a gene: 5. The CDR3 sequence is CASSSFDRGQETQYF. The CDR3, as DNA: TGTGCCAGCAGCTCCTTCGACAGGGGGCAAGAGACCCAGTACTTC.